The source of this T cell receptor (beta chain) is a study of T-cell memory formation after mild COVID-19. Study as a whole: TCR clusters largely stayed donor specific.

General study results and limits: A balance of CD4 and CD8 characterized clones contracting day 15 to 85, whereas later expanders leaned CD4+.

A remark on this clonotype: Antigen specificity is unknown.

TCRdb fed the 5' RACE reads into MiXCR, producing one record per CDR3 protein. Of roughly 380,000 distinct CDR3 sequences in the sample, around 27% were seen once. V shed 2 bases and J 5 bases; nucleotides not matched to a gene: 4. The CDR3 is 14 residues long. Germline V gives CDR1 SNHLY, CDR2 FYNNEI. The gene calls are TRBV2 and TRBJ1-2; TRBD1 agrees at 8 bases. Source material: PBMCs or a T cell subset sorted from them (not recorded which). The receptor was isolated from an adult woman who had mild COVID-19 (a few samples of this study predate the infection). Cell type and time point are not known. The CDR3 nucleotides are TGTGCCAGCAGTGAACTACGGACAGGGTATGGCTACACCTTC. This gives the protein CASSELRTGYGYTF.